This T cell receptor beta chain is drawn from a study of T-cell reconstitution after alpha-beta-depleted transplantation in children. Unique molecular identifiers were used to barcode this TCRbeta library. TCRdb re-analysed the PCR reads in MiXCR, keeping a single row per CDR3 protein. The sample carries some 590,000 distinct CDR3 sequences, under 12% recorded once. CDR3 length equals 15 residues. The germline CDR1 and CDR2 sequences are DFQATT and SNEGSKA (reference sequence). V shed 1 base, J shed 4 bases, and the junction held 8 bases outside the gene matches. This receptor was taken from a human donor who donated a stem cell graft to a child with acute myeloid leukemia. V usage is TRBV20-1 and J usage is TRBJ1-1; 8 nucleotides agree with TRBD1. The specimen comprised PBMCs from the stem cell graft donor, sampled from the stem cell graft. CDR3 region: CSARGDRLDPTEAFF. CDR3 DNA sequence: TGCAGTGCTAGAGGGGACAGGCTAGACCCCACTGAAGCTTTCTTT.